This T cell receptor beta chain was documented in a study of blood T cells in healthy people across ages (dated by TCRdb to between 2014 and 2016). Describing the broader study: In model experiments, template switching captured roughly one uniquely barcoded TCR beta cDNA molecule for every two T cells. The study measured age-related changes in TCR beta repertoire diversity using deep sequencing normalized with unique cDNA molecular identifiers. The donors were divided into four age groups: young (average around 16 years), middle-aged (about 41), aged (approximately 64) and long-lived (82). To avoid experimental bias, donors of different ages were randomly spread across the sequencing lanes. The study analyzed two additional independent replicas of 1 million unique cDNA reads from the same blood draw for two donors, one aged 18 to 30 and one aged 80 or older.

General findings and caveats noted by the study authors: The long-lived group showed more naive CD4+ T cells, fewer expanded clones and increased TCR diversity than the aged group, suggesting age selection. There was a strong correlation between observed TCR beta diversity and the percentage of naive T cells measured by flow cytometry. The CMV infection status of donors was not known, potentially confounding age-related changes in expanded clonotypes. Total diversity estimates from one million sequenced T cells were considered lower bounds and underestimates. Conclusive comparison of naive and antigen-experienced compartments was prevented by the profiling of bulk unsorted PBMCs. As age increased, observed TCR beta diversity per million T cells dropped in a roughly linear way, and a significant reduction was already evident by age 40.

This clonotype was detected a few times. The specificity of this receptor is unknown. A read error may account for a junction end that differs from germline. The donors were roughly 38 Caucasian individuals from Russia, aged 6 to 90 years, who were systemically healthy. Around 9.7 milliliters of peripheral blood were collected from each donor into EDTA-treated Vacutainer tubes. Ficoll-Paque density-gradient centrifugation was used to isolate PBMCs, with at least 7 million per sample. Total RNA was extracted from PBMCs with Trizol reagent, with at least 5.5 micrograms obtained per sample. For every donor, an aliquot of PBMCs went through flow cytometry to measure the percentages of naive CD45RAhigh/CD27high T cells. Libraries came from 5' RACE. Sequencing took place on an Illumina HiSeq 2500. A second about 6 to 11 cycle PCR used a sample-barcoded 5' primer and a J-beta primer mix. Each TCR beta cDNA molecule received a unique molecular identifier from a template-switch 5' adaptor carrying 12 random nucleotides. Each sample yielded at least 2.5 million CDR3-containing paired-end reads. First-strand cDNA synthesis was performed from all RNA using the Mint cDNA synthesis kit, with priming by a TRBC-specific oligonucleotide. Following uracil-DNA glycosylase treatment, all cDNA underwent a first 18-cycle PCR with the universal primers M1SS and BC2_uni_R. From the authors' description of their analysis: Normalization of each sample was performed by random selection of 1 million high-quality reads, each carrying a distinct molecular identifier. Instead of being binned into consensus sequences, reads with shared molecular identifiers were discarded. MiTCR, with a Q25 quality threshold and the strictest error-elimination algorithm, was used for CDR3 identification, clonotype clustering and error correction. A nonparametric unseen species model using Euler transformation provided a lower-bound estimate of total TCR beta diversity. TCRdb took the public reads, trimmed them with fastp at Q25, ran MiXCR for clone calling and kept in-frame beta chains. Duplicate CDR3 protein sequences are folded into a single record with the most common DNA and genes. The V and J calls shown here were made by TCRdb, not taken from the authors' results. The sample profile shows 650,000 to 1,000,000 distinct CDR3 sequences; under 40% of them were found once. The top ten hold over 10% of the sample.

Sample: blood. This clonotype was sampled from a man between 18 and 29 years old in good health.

The DNA reads as follows: TGTGCCATCAAGGGTGATCAGGGGGCAGGCCAAGAGACCCCGTACTTC. Its protein product is CAIKGDQGAGQETPYF. The chain is assembled from TRBV10-3 and TRBJ2-5, with TRBD1 identical over 8 junction bases. From the cysteine through the phenylalanine, the CDR3 covers 16 amino acids. The entry retains the CDR3 DNA only, 48 bases that are in frame from base 1. The germline V gene specifies ENHRY as CDR1 and SYGVKD as CDR2.